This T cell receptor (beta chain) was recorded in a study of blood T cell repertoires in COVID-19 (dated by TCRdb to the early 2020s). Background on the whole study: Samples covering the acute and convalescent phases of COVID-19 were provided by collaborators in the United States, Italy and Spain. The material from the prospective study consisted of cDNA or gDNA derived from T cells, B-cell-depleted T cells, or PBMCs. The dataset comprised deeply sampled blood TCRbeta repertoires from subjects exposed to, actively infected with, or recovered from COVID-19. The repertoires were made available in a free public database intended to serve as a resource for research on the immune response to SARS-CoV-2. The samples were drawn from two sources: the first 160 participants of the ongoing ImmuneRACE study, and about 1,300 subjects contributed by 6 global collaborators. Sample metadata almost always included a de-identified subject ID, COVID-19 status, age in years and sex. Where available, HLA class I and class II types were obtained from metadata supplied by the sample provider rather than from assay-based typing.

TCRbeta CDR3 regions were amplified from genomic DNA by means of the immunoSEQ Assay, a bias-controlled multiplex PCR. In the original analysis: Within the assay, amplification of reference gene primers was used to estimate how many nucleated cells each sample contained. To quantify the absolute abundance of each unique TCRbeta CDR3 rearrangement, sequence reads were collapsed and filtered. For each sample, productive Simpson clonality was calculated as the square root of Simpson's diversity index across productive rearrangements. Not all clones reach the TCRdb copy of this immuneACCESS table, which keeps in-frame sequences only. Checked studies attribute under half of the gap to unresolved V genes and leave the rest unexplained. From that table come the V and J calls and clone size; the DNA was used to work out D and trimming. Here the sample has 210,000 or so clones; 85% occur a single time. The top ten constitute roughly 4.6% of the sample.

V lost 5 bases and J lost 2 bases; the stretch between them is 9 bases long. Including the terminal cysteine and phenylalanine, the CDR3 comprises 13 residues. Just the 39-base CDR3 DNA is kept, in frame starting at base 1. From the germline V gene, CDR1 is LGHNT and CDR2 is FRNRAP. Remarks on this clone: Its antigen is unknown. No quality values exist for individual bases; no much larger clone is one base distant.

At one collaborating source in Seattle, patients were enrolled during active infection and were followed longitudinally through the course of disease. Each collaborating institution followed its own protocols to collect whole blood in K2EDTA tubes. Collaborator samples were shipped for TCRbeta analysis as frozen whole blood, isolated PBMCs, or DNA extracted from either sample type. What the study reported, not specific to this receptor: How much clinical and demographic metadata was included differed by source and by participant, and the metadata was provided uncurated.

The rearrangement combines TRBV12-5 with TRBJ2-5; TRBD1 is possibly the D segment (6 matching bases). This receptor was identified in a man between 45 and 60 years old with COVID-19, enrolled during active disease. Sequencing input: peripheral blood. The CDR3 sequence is CASGGGLQETQYF. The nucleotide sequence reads TGTGCTAGTGGTGGGGGCCTGCAAGAGACCCAGTACTTC.